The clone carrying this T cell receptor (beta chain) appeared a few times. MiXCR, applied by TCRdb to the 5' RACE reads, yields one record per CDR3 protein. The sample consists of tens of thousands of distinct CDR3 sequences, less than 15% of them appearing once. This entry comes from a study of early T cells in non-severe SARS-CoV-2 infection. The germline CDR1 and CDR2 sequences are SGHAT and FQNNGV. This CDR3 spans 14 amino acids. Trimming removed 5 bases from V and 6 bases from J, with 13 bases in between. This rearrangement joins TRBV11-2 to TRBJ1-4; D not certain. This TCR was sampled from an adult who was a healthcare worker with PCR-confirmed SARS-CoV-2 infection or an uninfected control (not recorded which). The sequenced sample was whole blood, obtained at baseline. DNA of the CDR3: TGTGCCAGCAGCCCCTGGGGTAGCGATGAAAAACTGTTTTTT. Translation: CASSPWGSDEKLFF.